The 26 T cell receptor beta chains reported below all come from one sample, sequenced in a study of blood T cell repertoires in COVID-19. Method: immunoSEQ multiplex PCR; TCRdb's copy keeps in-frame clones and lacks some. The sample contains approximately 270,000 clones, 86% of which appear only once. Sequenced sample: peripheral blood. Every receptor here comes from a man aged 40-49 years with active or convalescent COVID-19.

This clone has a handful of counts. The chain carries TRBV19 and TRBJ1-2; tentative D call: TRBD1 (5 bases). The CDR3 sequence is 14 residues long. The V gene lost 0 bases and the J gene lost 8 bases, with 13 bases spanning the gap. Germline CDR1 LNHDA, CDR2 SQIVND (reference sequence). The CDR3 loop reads CASSIDYRRLGYTF. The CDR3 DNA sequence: TGTGCCAGTAGTATAGATTACAGGCGCTTAGGCTACACCTTC.

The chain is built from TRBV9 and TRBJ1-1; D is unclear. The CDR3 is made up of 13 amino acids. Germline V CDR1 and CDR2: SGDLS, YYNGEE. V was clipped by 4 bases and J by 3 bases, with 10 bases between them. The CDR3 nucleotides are TGTGCCAGCAGCTTGGCAGACTACACTGAAGCTTTCTTT. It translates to CASSLADYTEAFF.

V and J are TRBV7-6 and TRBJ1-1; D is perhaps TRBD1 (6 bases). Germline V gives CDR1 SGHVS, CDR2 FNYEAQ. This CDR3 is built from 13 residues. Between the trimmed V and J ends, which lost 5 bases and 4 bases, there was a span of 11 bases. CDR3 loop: CASSTTGTTEAFF. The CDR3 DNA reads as TGTGCCAGCAGCACCACAGGGACCACTGAAGCTTTCTTT.

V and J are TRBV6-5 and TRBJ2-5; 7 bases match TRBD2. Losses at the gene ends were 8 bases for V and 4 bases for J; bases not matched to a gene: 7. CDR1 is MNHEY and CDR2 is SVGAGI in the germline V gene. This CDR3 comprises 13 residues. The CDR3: CASPPREGETQYF. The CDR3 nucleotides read TGTGCCAGCCCGCCAAGGGAGGGAGAGACCCAGTACTTC.

The CDR3 loop reads CASSLGRGRQPTRPQHF. For the CDR3, the DNA is TGTGCCAGCAGTTTAGGCCGGGGTAGACAACCTACCCGGCCCCAGCATTTT. The V call is TRBV27, the J call TRBJ1-5; D unresolved. Trimming took off 2 bases at V and 9 bases at J, with 23 bases between the two ends. The length of the CDR3 is 17 residues. The V gene's germline CDR1 is MNHEY and CDR2 SMNVEV (reference sequence).

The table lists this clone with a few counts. The CDR3 nucleotides are TGTGCCAGCAGTTTAAGAGCCGGGGGGGGCTACACCTTC. This translates into CASSLRAGGGYTF. The chain uses TRBV12-3 or TRBV12-4 and TRBJ1-2; perhaps TRBD1 as D (5 bases). The CDR3 consists of 13 residues. The V end was cut by 2 bases, the J end by 8 bases, with 12 bases between.

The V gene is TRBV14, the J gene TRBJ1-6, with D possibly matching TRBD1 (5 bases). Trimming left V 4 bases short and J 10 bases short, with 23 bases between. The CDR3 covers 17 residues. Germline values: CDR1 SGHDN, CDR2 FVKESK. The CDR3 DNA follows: TGTGCCAGCAGCCCAAACATTGGGGTAGGGGTGACCTCACCCCTCCACTTT. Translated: CASSPNIGVGVTSPLHF.

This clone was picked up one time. The CDR3 DNA reads as TGTGCCAGCAGCCTACTGGATAATTCACCCCTCCACTTT. It encodes CASSLLDNSPLHF. This chain joins TRBV28 and TRBJ1-6; D gene uncertain. Trimming removed 6 bases at V and 5 bases at J, with 8 bases between. The CDR3 has 13 residues. In germline, CDR1 is MDHEN, CDR2 SYDVKM.

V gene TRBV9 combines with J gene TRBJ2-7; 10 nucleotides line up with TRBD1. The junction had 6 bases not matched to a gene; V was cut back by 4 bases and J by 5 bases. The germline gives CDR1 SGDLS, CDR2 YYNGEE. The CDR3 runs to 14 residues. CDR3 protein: CASSWGQGINEQYF. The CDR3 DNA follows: TGTGCCAGCAGCTGGGGACAGGGGATAAACGAGCAGTACTTC.

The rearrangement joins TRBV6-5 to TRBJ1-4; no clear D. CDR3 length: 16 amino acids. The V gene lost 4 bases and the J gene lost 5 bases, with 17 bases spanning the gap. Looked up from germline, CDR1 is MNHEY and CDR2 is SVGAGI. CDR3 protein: CASSFPRGLKNEKLFF. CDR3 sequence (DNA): TGTGCCAGCAGTTTTCCACGTGGACTGAAAAATGAAAAACTGTTTTTT.

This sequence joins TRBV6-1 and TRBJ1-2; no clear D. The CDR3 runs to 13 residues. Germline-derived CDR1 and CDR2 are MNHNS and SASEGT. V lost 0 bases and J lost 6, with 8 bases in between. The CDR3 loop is CASSEADQNGYTF. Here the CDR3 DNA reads TGTGCCAGCAGTGAAGCCGATCAGAATGGCTACACCTTC.

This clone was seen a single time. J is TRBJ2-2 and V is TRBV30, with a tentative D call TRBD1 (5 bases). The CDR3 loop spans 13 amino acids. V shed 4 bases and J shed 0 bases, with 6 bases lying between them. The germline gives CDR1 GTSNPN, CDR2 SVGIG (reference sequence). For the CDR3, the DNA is TGTGCCTGGAAAGGGGCGAACACCGGGGAGCTGTTTTTT. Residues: CAWKGANTGELFF.

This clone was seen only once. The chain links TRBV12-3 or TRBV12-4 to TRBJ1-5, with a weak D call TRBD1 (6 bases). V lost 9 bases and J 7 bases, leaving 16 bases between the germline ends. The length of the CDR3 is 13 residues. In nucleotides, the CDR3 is TGTGCCAGTTCGGGACAAGGCCTACAGCCCCAGCATTTT. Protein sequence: CASSGQGLQPQHF.

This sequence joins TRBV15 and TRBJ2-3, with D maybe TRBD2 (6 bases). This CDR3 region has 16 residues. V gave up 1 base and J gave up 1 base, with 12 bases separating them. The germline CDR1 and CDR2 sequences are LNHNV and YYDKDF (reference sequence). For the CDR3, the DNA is TGTGCCACCAGCAGAGGAATAGCGGTGCGCACAGATACGCAGTATTTT. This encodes CATSRGIAVRTDTQYF.

The CDR3 loop is CAISEVQGLYGYTF. CDR3 nucleotides: TGTGCCATCAGTGAGGTACAGGGTTTATATGGCTACACCTTC. The chain recombines TRBV10-3 with TRBJ1-2, with a tentative D call TRBD1 (6 bases). The CDR3 is 14 residues long. CDR1 is ENHRY, CDR2 SYGVKD, per germline. Trimming stripped 2 bases from V and 5 bases from J, with 12 bases between.

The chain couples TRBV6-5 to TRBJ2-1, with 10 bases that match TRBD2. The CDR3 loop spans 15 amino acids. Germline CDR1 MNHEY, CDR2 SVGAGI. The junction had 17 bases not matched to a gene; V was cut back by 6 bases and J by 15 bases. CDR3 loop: CASSPRRIAGGGLFF. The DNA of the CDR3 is TGTGCCAGCAGCCCCCGTCGAATAGCGGGAGGTGGGTTGTTCTTC.

The CDR3: CASSYAGPHQQFF. The CDR3 nucleotides read TGTGCCAGCAGTTACGCGGGTCCCCACCAACAGTTCTTC. The chain employs TRBV6-2 or TRBV6-3 and TRBJ2-1, with a possible D match to TRBD2 (5 bases). CDR1 is MNHEY, CDR2 SVGEGT, per germline. Trimming shortened V by 2 bases and J by 13 bases, and 15 bases separated the two germline ends. The CDR3 loop spans 13 amino acids.

The CDR3 coding sequence is TGTGCCAGCAGTTTTAGACAGGGAGTATCGGCTGAAGCTTTCTTT. Translation gives CASSFRQGVSAEAFF. J is TRBJ1-1 and V is TRBV28; the match to TRBD1 covers 7 bases. Unmatched junction bases numbered 10, after V lost 3 bases and J lost 6 bases. Germline CDR1 and CDR2: MDHEN and SYDVKM. This CDR3 contains 15 residues.

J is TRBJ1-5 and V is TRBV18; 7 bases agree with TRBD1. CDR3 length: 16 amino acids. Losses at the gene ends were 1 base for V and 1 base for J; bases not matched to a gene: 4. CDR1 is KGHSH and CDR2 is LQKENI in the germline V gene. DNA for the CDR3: TGTGCCAGCTCACCACGACAGGGTAAGAGCAATCAGCCCCAGCATTTT. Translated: CASSPRQGKSNQPQHF.

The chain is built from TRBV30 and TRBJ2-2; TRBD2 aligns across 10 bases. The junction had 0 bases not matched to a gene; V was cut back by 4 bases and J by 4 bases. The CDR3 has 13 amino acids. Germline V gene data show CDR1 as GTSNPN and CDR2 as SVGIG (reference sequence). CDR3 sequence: CAWTSGSTGELFF. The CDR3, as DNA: TGTGCCTGGACTAGCGGGAGCACCGGGGAGCTGTTTTTT.

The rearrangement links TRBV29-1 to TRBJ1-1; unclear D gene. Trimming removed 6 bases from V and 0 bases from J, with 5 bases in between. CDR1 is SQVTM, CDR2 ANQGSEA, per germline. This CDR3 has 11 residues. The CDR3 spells CSVTMNTEAFF. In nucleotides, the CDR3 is TGCAGCGTCACAATGAACACTGAAGCTTTCTTT.

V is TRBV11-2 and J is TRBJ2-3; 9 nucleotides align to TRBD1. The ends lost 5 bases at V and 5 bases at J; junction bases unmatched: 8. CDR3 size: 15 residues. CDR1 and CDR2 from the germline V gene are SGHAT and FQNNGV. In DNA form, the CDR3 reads TGTGCCAGCAGCACCCGGACAGGGGAGATAGATACGCAGTATTTT. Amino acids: CASSTRTGEIDTQYF.

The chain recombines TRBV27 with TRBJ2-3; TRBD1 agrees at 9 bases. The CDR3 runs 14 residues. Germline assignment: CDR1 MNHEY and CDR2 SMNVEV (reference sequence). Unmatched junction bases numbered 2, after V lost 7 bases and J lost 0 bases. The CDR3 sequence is CASTGTGSTDTQYF. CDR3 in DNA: TGTGCCAGCACGGGGACAGGGAGCACAGATACGCAGTATTTT.

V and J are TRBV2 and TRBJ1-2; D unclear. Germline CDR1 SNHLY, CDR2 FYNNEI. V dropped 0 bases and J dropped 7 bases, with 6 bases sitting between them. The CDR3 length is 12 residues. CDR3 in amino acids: CASSEARGGYTF. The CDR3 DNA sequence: TGTGCCAGCAGTGAAGCGCGGGGTGGCTACACCTTC. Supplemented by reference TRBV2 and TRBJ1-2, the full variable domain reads EPEVTQTPSHQVTQMGQEVILRCVPISNHLYFYWYRQILGQKVEFLVSFYNNEISEKSEIFDDQFSVERPDGSNFTLKIRSTKLEDSAMYFCASSEARGGYTFGSGTRLTVV.

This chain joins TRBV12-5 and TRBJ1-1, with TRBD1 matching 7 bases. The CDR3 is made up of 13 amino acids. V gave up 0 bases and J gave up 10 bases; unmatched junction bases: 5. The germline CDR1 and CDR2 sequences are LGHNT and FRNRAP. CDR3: CASGLVKGAPAFF. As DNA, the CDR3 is TGTGCTAGTGGTTTGGTAAAGGGGGCGCCAGCTTTCTTT.

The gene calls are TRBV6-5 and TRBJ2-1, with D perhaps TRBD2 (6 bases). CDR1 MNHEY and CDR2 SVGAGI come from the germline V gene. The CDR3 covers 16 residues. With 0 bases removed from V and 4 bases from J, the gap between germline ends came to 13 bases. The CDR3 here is CASSYSGTGGYNEQFF. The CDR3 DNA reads TGTGCCAGCAGTTACTCCGGGACCGGGGGTTACAATGAGCAGTTCTTC.